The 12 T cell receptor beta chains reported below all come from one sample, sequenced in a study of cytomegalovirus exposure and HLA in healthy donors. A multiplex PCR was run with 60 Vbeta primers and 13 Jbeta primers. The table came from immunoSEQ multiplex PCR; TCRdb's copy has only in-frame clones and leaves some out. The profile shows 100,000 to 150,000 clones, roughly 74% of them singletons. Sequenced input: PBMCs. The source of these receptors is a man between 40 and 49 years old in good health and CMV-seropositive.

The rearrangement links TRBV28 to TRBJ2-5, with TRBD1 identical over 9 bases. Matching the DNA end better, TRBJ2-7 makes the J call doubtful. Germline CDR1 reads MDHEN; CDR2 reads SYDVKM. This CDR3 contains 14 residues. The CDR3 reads CASSLGDRVYEQYF. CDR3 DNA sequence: TGTGCCAGCAGTTTAGGGGACAGGGTGTACGAGCAGTACTTC.

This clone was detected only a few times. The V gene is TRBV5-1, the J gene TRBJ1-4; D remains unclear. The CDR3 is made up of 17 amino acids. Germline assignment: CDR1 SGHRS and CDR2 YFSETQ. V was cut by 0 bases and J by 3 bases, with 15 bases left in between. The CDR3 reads CASSLDGEGRANEKLFF. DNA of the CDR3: TGCGCCAGCAGCTTGGACGGCGAGGGAAGGGCTAATGAAAAACTGTTTTTT.

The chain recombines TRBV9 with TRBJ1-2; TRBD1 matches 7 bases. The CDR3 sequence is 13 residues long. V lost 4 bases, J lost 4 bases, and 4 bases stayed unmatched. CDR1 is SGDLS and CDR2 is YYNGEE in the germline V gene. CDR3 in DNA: TGTGCCAGCAGCTCCGGGACAGCCTATGGCTACACCTTC. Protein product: CASSSGTAYGYTF.

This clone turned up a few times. DNA for the CDR3: TGTGCCATCAGTGAGTTTCGGGGTAACACTGAAGCTTTCTTT. Translation gives CAISEFRGNTEAFF. The genes are TRBV10-3 and TRBJ1-1; D is unresolved. The CDR3 covers 14 residues. With 1 base removed from V and 2 bases from J, the gap between germline ends came to 8 bases. CDR1 ENHRY and CDR2 SYGVKD come from the germline V gene.

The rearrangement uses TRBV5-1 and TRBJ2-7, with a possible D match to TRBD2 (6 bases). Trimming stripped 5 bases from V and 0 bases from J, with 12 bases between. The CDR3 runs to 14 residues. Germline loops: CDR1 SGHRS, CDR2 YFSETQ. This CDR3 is CASSAAGSSYEQYF. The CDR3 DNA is TGCGCCAGCAGTGCCGCGGGAAGCTCCTACGAGCAGTACTTC.

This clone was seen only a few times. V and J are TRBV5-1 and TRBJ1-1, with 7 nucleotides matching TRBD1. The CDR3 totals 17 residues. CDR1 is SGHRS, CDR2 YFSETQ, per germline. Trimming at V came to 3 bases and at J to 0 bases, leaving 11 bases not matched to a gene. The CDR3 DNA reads TGCGCCAGCAGCTCTCCGCGACAGGGCCCTCTGAACACTGAAGCTTTCTTT. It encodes CASSSPRQGPLNTEAFF.

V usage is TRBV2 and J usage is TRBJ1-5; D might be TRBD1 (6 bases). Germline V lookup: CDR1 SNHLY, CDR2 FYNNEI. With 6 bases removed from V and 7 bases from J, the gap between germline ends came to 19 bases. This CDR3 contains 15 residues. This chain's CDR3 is CASREGRGGIQPQHF. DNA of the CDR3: TGTGCCAGCAGAGAGGGCCGTGGGGGCATCCAGCCCCAGCATTTT.

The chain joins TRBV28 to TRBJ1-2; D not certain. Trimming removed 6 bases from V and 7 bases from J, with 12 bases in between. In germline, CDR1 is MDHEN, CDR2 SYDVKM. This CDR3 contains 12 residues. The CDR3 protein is CASRPTVSGYTF. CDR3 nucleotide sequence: TGTGCCAGCAGACCCACAGTGAGTGGCTACACCTTC.

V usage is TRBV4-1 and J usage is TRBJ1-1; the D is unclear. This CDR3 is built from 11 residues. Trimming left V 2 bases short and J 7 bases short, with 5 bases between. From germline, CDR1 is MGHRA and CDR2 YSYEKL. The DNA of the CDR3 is TGCGCCAGCAGCCAACAGGATGAAGCTTTCTTT. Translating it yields CASSQQDEAFF.

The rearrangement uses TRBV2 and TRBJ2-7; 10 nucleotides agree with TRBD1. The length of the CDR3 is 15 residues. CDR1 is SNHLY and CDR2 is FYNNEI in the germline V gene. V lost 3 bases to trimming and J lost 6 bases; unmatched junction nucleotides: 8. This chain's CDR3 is CASSEARDRGREQYF. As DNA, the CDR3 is TGTGCCAGCAGTGAGGCCCGGGACAGGGGTCGCGAGCAGTACTTC.

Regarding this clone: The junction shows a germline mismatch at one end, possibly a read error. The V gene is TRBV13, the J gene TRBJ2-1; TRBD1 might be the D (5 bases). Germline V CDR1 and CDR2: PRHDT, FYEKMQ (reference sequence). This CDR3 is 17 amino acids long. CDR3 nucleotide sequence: TGTGCCAGCAGATTAGGCCGCGGCAGGGAAGCACACAATGAGCAGTTCTTC. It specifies CASRLGRGREAHNEQFF.

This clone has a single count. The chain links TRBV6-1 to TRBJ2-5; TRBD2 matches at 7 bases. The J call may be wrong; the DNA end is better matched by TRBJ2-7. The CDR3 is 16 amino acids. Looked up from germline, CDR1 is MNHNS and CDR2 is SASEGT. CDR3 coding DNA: TGTGCCAGCAGTGAAGGGATCGGGGGGTCATCCTACGAGCAGTACTTC. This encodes CASSEGIGGSSYEQYF.